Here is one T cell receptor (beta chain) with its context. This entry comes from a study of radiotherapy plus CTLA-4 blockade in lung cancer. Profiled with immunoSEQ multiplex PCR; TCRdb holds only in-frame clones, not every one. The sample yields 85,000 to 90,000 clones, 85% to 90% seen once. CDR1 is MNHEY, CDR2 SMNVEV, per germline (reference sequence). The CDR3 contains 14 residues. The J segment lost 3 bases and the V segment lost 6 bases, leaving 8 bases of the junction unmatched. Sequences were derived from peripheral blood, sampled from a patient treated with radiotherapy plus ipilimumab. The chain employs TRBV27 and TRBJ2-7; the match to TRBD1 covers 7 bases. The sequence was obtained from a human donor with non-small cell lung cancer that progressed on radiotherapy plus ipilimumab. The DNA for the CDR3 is TGTGCCAGCAGGGACCCGGGACAGAACTACGAGCAGTACTTC. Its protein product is CASRDPGQNYEQYF.